This is a list of T cell receptor beta chains from one sample in a study of neurological immune-mediated disorders. TCRdb redid the calling of the 5' RACE reads with MiXCR, one entry per CDR3 protein. Among 55,000 to 70,000 distinct CDR3 sequences listed, approximately 4.6% were seen once. Sequenced sample: PBMCs. The source of these receptors is a woman in her forties or fifties with multiple sclerosis. Each CDR3 is given with its conserved first and last residue. A D gene is named only where the DNA matches it firmly. Not all rows give a size; the values are once, few, many and, for expanded clones, a class.

length	V	D	J	size	DNA	CDR3
15	TRBV5-1	TRBD2	TRBJ2-3	many	TGCGCCAGCAGCCAGAGCGGGGCCCACACAGATACGCAGTATTTT	CASSQSGAHTDTQYF
12	TRBV6-6	TRBD1	TRBJ1-1	-	TGTGCCAGCAGTCAGGGGGACACTGAAGCTTTCTTT	CASSQGDTEAFF
13	TRBV7-2	-	TRBJ1-6	many	TGTGCCAGCACCTTCAGGTTCAGTGCACCCCTCCACTTT	CASTFRFSAPLHF
16	TRBV4-1	-	TRBJ1-2	many	TGCGCCAGCAGCCAAGATCGTGAGGTCTGGGTTCGTGGCTACACCTTC	CASSQDREVWVRGYTF
14	TRBV6-2/TRBV6-3	-	TRBJ2-7	once	TGTGCCAGCAGTTACCCCCGACAGGACTACGAGCAGTACTTC	CASSYPRQDYEQYF
14	TRBV19	-	TRBJ1-3	many	TGTGCCAGGAATTTTACAGGCTCTGGAAACACCATATATTTT	CARNFTGSGNTIYF
13	TRBV7-2	-	TRBJ1-2	many	TGTGCCAGCAGCCGGACAGTTGGCTATGGCTACACCTTC	CASSRTVGYGYTF
14	TRBV7-2	TRBD2	TRBJ2-3	many	TGTGCCAGCAGCTTAGGACTAGCGGGAGATACGCAGTATTTT	CASSLGLAGDTQYF
16	TRBV4-3	-	TRBJ1-1	many	TGCGCCAGCAGCCAAGATCTCACGGATTGGAACACTGAAGCTTTCTTT	CASSQDLTDWNTEAFF
15	TRBV4-3	-	TRBJ1-2	many	TGCGCCAGCAGCCGCCGGGACCCCGGGCAGGATGGCTACACCTTC	CASSRRDPGQDGYTF
17	TRBV9	-	TRBJ2-3	many	TGTGCCAGCAGCGTAGGCATTGACACCGCGAGCACAGATACGCAGTATTTT	CASSVGIDTASTDTQYF
12	TRBV13	-	TRBJ2-3	many	TGTGCCAGCAGCACCGGACTATCTACGCAGTATTTT	CASSTGLSTQYF
12	TRBV9	TRBD2	TRBJ2-1	many	TGTACGCGAGGACTAGCGGGGAATGAGCAGTTCTTC	CTRGLAGNEQFF
16	TRBV6-1	-	TRBJ1-1	many	TGTGCCAGCAGGCATGAAGGGCGCACACTCAACACTGAAGCTTTCTTT	CASRHEGRTLNTEAFF
17	TRBV25-1	-	TRBJ2-2	many	TGTGCCAGCAGTGACGTTTGGGGCAGATCCAACACCGGGGAGCTGTTTTTT	CASSDVWGRSNTGELFF
13	TRBV4-2	-	TRBJ2-5	many	TGTGCCAGCAGCCAAGGACGGCAAGAGACCCAGTACTTC	CASSQGRQETQYF
13	TRBV6-5	TRBD1	TRBJ1-2	many	TGTGCCAGCAGTTTAATCACAGGGGGAGGCTACACCTTC	CASSLITGGGYTF
17	TRBV6-2/TRBV6-3	TRBD2	TRBJ2-1	many	TGTGCCAGCAGATTTAGCGGGGGCCCTTACCCCTACAATGAGCAGTTCTTC	CASRFSGGPYPYNEQFF
15	TRBV5-1	TRBD1	TRBJ2-1	many	TGCGCCAGCAGCTTCGGGACAGGGTCCTACAATGAGCAGTTCTTC	CASSFGTGSYNEQFF
13	TRBV7-9	TRBD1	TRBJ1-2	many	TGTGCCAGCAGCTACCAGACAGGGAATGGCTACACCTTC	CASSYQTGNGYTF
13	TRBV5-1	-	TRBJ1-1	many	TGCGCCAGCAGCCTTGAAGGGAACACTGAAGCTTTCTTT	CASSLEGNTEAFF
15	TRBV4-3	-	TRBJ1-5	many	TGCGCCAGCAGCCAAGATGCCAGGGGAGGATCGCCCCAGAATTTT	CASSQDARGGSPQNF
16	TRBV15	TRBD2	TRBJ2-5	many	TGTGCCACCAGCAGTGGGACTAGCGGGGGGCGGGAGACCCAGTACTTC	CATSSGTSGGRETQYF
16	TRBV4-3	-	TRBJ2-3	many	TGCGCCAGCAGCCAAGGCAACGGACGTGAGGCAGATACGCAGTATTTT	CASSQGNGREADTQYF
18	TRBV5-1	TRBD1	TRBJ2-1	-	TGCGCCAGCAGCTTGTACCGGGACAGGACCTGGTTGGAGAATGAGCAGTTCTTC	CASSLYRDRTWLENEQFF
15	TRBV14	-	TRBJ2-6	many	TGTGCCAGCAGCCAATGGGGGAGTGGGGCCAACGTCCTGACTTTC	CASSQWGSGANVLTF
13	TRBV14	-	TRBJ1-1	many	TGTGCCAGCAGCCAAGTAAGGAACACTGAAGCTTTCTTT	CASSQVRNTEAFF
11	TRBV5-5	TRBD1	TRBJ1-2	many	TGTGCCAGCAGCTGGGGACAGGAGGAAACCTTC	CASSWGQEETF
17	TRBV11-2	TRBD1	TRBJ2-1	many	TGTGCCAGCAGCACACGGACAGGGGTCGGAGGGTACAATGAGCAGTTCTTC	CASSTRTGVGGYNEQFF
15	TRBV5-1	TRBD1	TRBJ2-5	few	TGCGCCAGCAGCTTGGCCAGGGACAGCCAAGAGACCCAGTACTTC	CASSLARDSQETQYF
13	TRBV10-3	-	TRBJ1-4	many	TGTGCCATCAGTGAAGGTGCTCCTGAAAAACTGTTTTTT	CAISEGAPEKLFF
11	TRBV20-1	-	TRBJ2-7	many	TGCAGTGCTAGAGTAGGGTACGAGCAGTACTTC	CSARVGYEQYF
16	TRBV9	-	TRBJ2-1	many	TGTGCCAGCAGCCCCCGGGGGGTTAACAGGGCTAATGAGCAGTTCTTC	CASSPRGVNRANEQFF
14	TRBV11-3	-	TRBJ1-1	many	TGTGCCAGCAGCTGGGCAGGCGCTAACACTGAAGCTTTCTTT	CASSWAGANTEAFF
14	TRBV27	-	TRBJ2-3	-	TGTGCCAGCAGTTTATTAACAAAGCTCGATACGCAGTATTTT	CASSLLTKLDTQYF
15	TRBV7-2	-	TRBJ1-2	many	TGTGCCAGCAGCCCAAGCCCGAACAGTTACTATGGCTACACCTTC	CASSPSPNSYYGYTF
16	TRBV7-2	-	TRBJ2-3	many	TGTGCCAGCAGCTTACAGGCAGGGCCTTTATCAGATACGCAGTATTTT	CASSLQAGPLSDTQYF
14	TRBV5-1	TRBD1	TRBJ2-7	many	TGCGCCAGCAGCCAGGGACAGGGAGTTCACGAGCAGTACTTC	CASSQGQGVHEQYF
10	TRBV20-1	-	TRBJ2-1	-	TGCAGTGCTAGATACAATGAGCAGTTCTTC	CSARYNEQFF
14	TRBV15	-	TRBJ1-4	medium-sized	TGTGCCACCAGCAGGGGAAGTTCTAATGAAAAACTGTTTTTT	CATSRGSSNEKLFF
18	TRBV7-8	TRBD1	TRBJ1-5	few	TGTGCCAGCAGCGCCCTTCACCGGGACAGGGGGCTTGGGCAGCCCCAGAATTTT	CASSALHRDRGLGQPQNF
15	TRBV5-1	-	TRBJ1-6	many	TGCGCCAGCAGCCCAGGAGATACTCAAGGTTCACCCCTCCACTTT	CASSPGDTQGSPLHF
15	TRBV15	-	TRBJ1-1	many	TGTGCCACCAGCAAAGCGGGACTTTTGAACACTGAAGCTTTCTTT	CATSKAGLLNTEAFF
14	TRBV7-2	-	TRBJ1-3	-	TGTGCCAGCACGCCTACAGGTTCTGGAAACACCATATATTTT	CASTPTGSGNTIYF
13	TRBV4-1	-	TRBJ1-4	few	TGCGCCACCCGGGCGGGGCTAGGGGAAAAACTGTTTTTT	CATRAGLGEKLFF
17	TRBV27	TRBD1	TRBJ2-3	many	TGTGCCAGCAGTTCATCTCTAACAGGGGGGCCCCCAGATACGCAGTATTTT	CASSSSLTGGPPDTQYF
16	TRBV7-2	TRBD2	TRBJ2-3	many	TGTGCCAGCAGCTTGCTAGCGGGGGGGACCACAGATACGCAGTATTTT	CASSLLAGGTTDTQYF
13	TRBV15	-	TRBJ1-1	-	TGTGCCACCAGCAGAGATATGGACACTGAAGCTTTCTTT	CATSRDMDTEAFF
14	TRBV6-6	-	TRBJ1-1	many	TGTGCCAGCACCTTTTCCCGGGGGGAGGTCGGAGCTTTCTTT	CASTFSRGEVGAFF
16	TRBV5-1	TRBD2	TRBJ2-7	many	TGCGCCAGCAGCTGGGGGTCCGGGACTAGCGGTCGCGAGCAGTACTTC	CASSWGSGTSGREQYF
12	TRBV5-1	-	TRBJ2-4	many	TGCGCCAGCAGAGAACCGGGAAACATTCAGTACTTC	CASREPGNIQYF
14	TRBV20-1	-	TRBJ2-2	-	TGCAGTGCTAGTAGCAGGGGAGCCACCGGGGAGCTGTTTTTT	CSASSRGATGELFF
15	TRBV7-2	TRBD1	TRBJ2-7	-	TGTGCCAGCAGCCAGACAGGGCCCAGCTCCTACGAGCAGTACTTC	CASSQTGPSSYEQYF
13	TRBV6-1	-	TRBJ1-1	many	TGTGCCAGCAGTGAACGGGCGCCGGCTGAAGCTTTCTTT	CASSERAPAEAFF
15	TRBV15	-	TRBJ1-6	many	TGTGCCACCAGCAGAGAGCAGGGTGTTAATTCACCCCTCCACTTT	CATSREQGVNSPLHF
13	TRBV2	-	TRBJ1-6	-	TGTGCCAGCAGAGAGGGACGGCCTGATCCCCTACACTTT	CASREGRPDPLHF